These T cell receptor beta chains were read from a single sample in a study of shared clonotypes between healthy human individuals. Measured with immunoSEQ multiplex PCR; TCRdb has only the in-frame clones, and not every one. The sample consists of millions of clones, about 95% of them appearing once. Input material: naive CD8+ T cells sorted from blood. These receptors were obtained from a man younger than 35 in good health. Each CDR3 is given without its conserved first and last residue. Some rows mark clone size as missing; the rest say once, few, many or name a class of expanded clone.

v_call,j_call,cdr3_length,clone_size,cdr3_aa
TRBV11-1,TRBJ2-7,11,.,ASSLGLEYEQY
TRBV19,TRBJ2-4,9,few,ASNSRNIQY
TRBV28,TRBJ2-1,11,.,ASSFRGGNEQF
TRBV6-1,TRBJ2-2,13,.,ATHPNLGVDGELF
TRBV28,.,13,.,ASSSITGEAYEQY
TRBV20-1,TRBJ1-6,9,.,SATPDSPLH
TRBV9,TRBJ1-2,9,.,ASSDTGGYT
TRBV13,TRBJ2-1,12,.,ASSLGSANNEQF
TRBV9,TRBJ2-7,12,.,ASSVVPGAYEQY
TRBV5-1,TRBJ2-2,12,.,ASNGASNTGELF
TRBV6-5,TRBJ1-2,13,.,ASSRDSETNYGYT
TRBV10-3,TRBJ2-1,13,.,AISEPPQGGNEQF
TRBV7-2,TRBJ2-2,11,few,ASSLVGAGELF
TRBV10-3,TRBJ2-5,15,.,AISGGQTYIGQETQY
TRBV30,TRBJ2-7,12,.,AWSVAMGKYEQY
TRBV6-5,TRBJ2-2,13,.,ASSLTPRNTGELF
TRBV11-2,TRBJ2-1,15,.,ASSLAGLAGVANEQF
TRBV5-4,TRBJ1-1,11,.,ASSLGGNTEAF
TRBV27,TRBJ2-7,11,.,ASSLGGTYEQY
TRBV6-6,TRBJ1-2,14,.,ASSYAGTGEIYGYT
TRBV28,TRBJ1-2,12,.,ASSLAGGDYGYT
TRBV11-2,TRBJ1-2,13,.,ASSLDPGVLYGYT
TRBV6-5,TRBJ1-1,12,.,ASSSDRGVTEAF
TRBV5-1,TRBJ2-3,13,.,ASSSPPGVEDTQY
TRBV15,TRBJ1-5,13,few,ATSSQRVTGEPQH
TRBV6-1,TRBJ2-7,11,.,ASIRWITYEQY
TRBV19,TRBJ2-1,14,.,ASSVSASGPYNEQF
TRBV7-6,TRBJ1-1,12,.,ASSLELMNTEAF
TRBV27,TRBJ1-1,12,.,ASALGAKYTEAF
TRBV5-4,TRBJ2-7,13,.,ASSQTGTSSYEQY
TRBV10-2,TRBJ1-2,10,.,ASIGDREGYT
TRBV7-9,TRBJ2-6,15,.,ASSLEQGVAGANVLT
TRBV10-3,TRBJ2-7,12,.,AISESNREDEQY
TRBV2,TRBJ2-3,13,.,ASSDWAGGQDTQY
TRBV7-2,TRBJ2-1,11,.,ASSSSHYNEQF
TRBV9,TRBJ2-2,13,.,ASSVGTVNTGELF
TRBV5-1,TRBJ1-1,13,.,ASSPVGRKNTEAF
TRBV2,TRBJ1-2,14,once,ASSITHGRDLYGYT
TRBV29-1,TRBJ2-5,13,.,SVEDSVSNQETQY
TRBV4-3,TRBJ2-1,12,.,ASSHRDSYNEQF
TRBV7-9,TRBJ2-7,14,.,ASSTSPLDSSYEQY
TRBV4-1,TRBJ2-2,13,few,ASSPTGPNTGELF
TRBV21-1,TRBJ1-4,16,.,ASSYSGRCRSRGEKLF
TRBV25-1,TRBJ1-3,10,once,ASSEYLGTIY
TRBV28,TRBJ2-7,13,.,ASSGMSNFFYEQY
TRBV5-1,TRBJ1-1,11,.,ASSLAGVTEAF
TRBV11-1,TRBJ1-1,14,.,ASSYQGPGGATEAF
TRBV6-5,TRBJ1-2,11,.,ASSSQGKHGYT
TRBV9,TRBJ1-5,15,.,ASSFWGNPARGQPQH
TRBV4-3,TRBJ2-1,14,.,ASSQRLAGEDNEQF
TRBV10-2,TRBJ2-7,12,.,ASSEGEGFYEQY
TRBV7-8,TRBJ1-2,12,.,ASSWDSPNYGYT
TRBV27,TRBJ2-7,9,.,ASERGDEQY
TRBV27,TRBJ1-6,12,few,ASSVGTYNSPLH
TRBV19,TRBJ1-5,10,.,ASTPGYQPQH
TRBV9,TRBJ1-5,12,.,ASSADTSNQPQH
TRBV9,TRBJ2-1,11,.,ASGRGDYNEQF
TRBV27,TRBJ2-5,9,.,ASSQGETQY
TRBV30,TRBJ1-6,14,.,AWSHGHLEGYSPLH